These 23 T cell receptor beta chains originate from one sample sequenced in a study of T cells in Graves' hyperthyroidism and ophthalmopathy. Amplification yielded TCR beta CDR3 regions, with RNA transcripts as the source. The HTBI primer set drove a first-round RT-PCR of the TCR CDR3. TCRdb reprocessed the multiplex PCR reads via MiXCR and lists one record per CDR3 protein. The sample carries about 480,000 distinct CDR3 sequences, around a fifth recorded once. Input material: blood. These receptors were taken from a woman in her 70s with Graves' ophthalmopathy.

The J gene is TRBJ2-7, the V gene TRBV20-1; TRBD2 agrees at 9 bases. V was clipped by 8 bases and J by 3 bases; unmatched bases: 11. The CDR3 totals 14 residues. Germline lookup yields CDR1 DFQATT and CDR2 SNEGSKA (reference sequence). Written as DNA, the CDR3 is TGCAGTTCTTGTAGCGGGAGAACATGCTACGAGCAGTACTTC. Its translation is CSSCSGRTCYEQYF.

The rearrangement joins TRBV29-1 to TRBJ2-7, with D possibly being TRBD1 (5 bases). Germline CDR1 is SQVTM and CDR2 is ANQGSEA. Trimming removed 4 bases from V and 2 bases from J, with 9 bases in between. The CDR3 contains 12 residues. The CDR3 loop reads CSVADSAYEQYF. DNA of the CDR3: TGCAGCGTTGCCGACAGTGCCTACGAGCAGTACTTC.

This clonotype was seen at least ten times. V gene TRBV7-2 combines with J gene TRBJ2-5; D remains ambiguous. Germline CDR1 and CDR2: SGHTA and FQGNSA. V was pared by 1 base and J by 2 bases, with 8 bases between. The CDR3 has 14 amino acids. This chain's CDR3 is CASSLGPTQETQYF. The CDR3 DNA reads TGTGCCAGCAGCTTAGGTCCAACTCAAGAGACCCAGTACTTC.

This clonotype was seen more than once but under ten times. The CDR3 DNA reads as TGTGCCAGCAGCCCAACCCGGGACCATGGCTACACCTTC. This codes for CASSPTRDHGYTF. This sequence joins TRBV5-6 and TRBJ1-2; maybe TRBD1 (5 bases). Germline V gives CDR1 SGHDT, CDR2 YYEEEE. The CDR3 sequence is 13 residues long. V lost 4 bases to trimming and J lost 6 bases, with 13 bases between them.

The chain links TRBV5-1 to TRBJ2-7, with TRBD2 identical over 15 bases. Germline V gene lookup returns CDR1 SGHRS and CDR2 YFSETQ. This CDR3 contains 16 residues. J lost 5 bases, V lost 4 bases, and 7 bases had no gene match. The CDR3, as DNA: TGCGCCAGCAGCGGGACTAGCGGGAGGCCGCCGGACGAGCAGTACTTC. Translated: CASSGTSGRPPDEQYF.

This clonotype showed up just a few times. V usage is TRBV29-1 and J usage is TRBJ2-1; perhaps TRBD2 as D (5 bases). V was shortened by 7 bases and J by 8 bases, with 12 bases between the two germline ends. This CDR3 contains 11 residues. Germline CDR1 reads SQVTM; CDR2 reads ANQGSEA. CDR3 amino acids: CSAGIGDEQFF. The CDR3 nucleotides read TGCAGCGCCGGGATCGGGGATGAGCAGTTCTTC.

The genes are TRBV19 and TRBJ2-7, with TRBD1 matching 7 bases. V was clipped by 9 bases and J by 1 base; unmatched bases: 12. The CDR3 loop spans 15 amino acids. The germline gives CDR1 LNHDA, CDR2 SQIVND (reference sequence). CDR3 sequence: CASRSPQGESYEQYF. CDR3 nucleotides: TGTGCCAGCCGTAGTCCCCAGGGGGAATCCTACGAGCAGTACTTC. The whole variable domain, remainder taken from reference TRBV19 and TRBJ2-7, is DGGITQSPKYLFRKEGQNVTLSCEQNLNHDAMYWYRQDPGQGLRLIYYSQIVNDFQKGDIAEGYSVSREKKESFPLTVTSAQKNPTAFYLCASRSPQGESYEQYFGPGTRLTVT.

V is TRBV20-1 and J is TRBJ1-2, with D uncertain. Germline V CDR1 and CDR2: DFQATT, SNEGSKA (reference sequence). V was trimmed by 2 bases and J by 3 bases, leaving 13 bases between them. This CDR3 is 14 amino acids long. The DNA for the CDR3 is TGCAGTGCTAGATTGAGGGATGCGGACTATGGCTACACCTTC. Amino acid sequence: CSARLRDADYGYTF.

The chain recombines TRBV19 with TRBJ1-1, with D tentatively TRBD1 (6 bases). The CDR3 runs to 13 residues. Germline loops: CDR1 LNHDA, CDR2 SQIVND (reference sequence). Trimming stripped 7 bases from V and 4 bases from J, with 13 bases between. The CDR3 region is CASKGVASTEAFF. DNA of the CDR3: TGTGCCAGTAAGGGGGTCGCGAGCACTGAAGCTTTCTTT.

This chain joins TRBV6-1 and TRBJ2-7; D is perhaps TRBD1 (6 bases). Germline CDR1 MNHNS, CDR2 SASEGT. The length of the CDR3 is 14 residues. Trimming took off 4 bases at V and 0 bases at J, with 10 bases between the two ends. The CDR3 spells CASSAGQFSYEQYF. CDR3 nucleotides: TGTGCCAGCAGTGCAGGACAGTTCTCCTACGAGCAGTACTTC.

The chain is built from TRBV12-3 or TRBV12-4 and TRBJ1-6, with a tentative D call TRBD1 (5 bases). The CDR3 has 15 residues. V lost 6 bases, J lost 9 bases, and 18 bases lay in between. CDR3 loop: CASSLDGGGRSPLHF. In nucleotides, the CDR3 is TGTGCCAGCAGCCTCGACGGGGGGGGACGTTCACCCCTCCACTTT.

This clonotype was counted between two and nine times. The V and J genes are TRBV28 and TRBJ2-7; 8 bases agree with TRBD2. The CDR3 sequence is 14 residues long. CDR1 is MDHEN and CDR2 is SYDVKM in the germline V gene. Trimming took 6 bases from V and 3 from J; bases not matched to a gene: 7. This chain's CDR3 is CASSVASGGYEQYF. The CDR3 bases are TGTGCCAGCAGCGTGGCAAGCGGGGGCTACGAGCAGTACTTC.

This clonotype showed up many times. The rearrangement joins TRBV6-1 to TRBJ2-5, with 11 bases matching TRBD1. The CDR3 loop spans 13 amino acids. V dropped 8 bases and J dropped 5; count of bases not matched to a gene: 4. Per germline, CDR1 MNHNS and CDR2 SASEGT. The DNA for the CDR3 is TGTGCCAGCCGGGACAGGGGGATCGAGACCCAGTACTTC. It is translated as CASRDRGIETQYF.

CDR3 bases: TGCGCCAGCAGCCAAGAAGGGGGCCGGGGCCGGACTGAAGCTTTCTTT. It yields the protein CASSQEGGRGRTEAFF. The V and J genes are TRBV4-3 and TRBJ1-1; 7 bases line up with TRBD1. V lost 0 bases to trimming and J lost 5 bases; unmatched junction nucleotides: 9. The CDR3 spans 16 residues. CDR1 LGHNA and CDR2 YSLEER come from the germline V gene.

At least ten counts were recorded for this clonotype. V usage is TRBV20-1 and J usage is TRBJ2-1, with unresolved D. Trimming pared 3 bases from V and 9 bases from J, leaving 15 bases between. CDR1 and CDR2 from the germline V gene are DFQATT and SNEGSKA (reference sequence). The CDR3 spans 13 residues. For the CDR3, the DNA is TGCAGTGCTAGTACCCCACGGCGCAGTGAGCAGTTCTTC. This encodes CSASTPRRSEQFF.

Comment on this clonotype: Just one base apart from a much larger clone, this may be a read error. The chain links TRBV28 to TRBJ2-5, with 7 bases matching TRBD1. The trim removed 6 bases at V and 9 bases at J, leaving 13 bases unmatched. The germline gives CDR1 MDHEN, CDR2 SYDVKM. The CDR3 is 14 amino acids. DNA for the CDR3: TGTGCCAGCAGCCTCGGGACAGATACCAAACCCCAGTACTTC. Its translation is CASSLGTDTKPQYF.

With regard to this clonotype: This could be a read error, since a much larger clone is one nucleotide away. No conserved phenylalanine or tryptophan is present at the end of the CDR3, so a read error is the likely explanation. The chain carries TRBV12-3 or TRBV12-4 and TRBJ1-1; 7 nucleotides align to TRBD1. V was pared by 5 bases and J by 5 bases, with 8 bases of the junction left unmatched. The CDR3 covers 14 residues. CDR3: CASSAAGGGTEAFL. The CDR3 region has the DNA TGTGCCAGCAGTGCCGCAGGGGGGGGTACTGAAGCTTTCCTT.

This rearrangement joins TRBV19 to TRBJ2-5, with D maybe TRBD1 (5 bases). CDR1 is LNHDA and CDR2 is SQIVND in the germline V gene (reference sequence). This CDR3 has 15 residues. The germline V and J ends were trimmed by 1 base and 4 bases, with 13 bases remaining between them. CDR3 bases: TGTGCCAGTAGTATAGGGGCAGGGTCTACAGAGACCCAGTACTTC. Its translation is CASSIGAGSTETQYF. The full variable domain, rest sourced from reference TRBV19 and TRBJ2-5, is DGGITQSPKYLFRKEGQNVTLSCEQNLNHDAMYWYRQDPGQGLRLIYYSQIVNDFQKGDIAEGYSVSREKKESFPLTVTSAQKNPTAFYLCASSIGAGSTETQYFGPGTRLLVL.

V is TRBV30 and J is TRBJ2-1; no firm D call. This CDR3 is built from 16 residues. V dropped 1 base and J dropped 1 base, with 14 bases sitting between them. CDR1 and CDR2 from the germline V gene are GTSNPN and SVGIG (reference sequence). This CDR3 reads CAWSDPLEWSYNEQFF. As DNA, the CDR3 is TGTGCCTGGAGTGACCCTCTAGAGTGGTCCTACAATGAGCAGTTCTTC.

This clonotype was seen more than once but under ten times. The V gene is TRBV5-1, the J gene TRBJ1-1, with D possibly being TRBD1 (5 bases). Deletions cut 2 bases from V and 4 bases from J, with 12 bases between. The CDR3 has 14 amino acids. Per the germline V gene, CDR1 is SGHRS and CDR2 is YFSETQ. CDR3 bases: TGCGCCAGCAGCTTTGGGGCCCGGGGCACTGAAGCTTTCTTT. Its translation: CASSFGARGTEAFF.

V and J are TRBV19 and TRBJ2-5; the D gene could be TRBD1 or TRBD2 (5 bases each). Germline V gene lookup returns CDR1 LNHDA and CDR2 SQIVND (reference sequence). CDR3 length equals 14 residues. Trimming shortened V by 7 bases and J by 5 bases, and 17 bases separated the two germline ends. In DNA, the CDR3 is TGTGCCAGTACTGAAGGTGGGGGATCGGAGACCCAGTACTTC. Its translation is CASTEGGGSETQYF.

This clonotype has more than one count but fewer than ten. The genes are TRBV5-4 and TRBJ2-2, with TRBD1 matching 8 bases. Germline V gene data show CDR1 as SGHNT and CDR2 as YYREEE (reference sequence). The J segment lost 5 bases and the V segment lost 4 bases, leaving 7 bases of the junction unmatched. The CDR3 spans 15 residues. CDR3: CASSRQGLITGELFF. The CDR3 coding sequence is TGTGCCAGCAGCCGACAGGGGTTAATAACCGGGGAGCTGTTTTTT. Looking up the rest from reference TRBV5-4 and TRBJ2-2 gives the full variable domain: ETGVTQSPTHLIKTRGQQVTLRCSSQSGHNTVSWYQQALGQGPQFIFQYYREEENGRGNFPPRFSGLQFPNYSSELNVNALELDDSALYLCASSRQGLITGELFFGEGSRLTVL.

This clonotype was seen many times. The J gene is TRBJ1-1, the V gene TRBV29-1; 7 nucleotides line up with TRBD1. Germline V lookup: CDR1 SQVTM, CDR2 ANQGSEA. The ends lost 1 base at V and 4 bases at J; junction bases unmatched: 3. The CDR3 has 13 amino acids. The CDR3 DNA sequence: TGCAGCGTTGAAGGACAGGGTGGCACTGAAGCTTTCTTT. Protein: CSVEGQGGTEAFF.